Listed below are T cell receptor beta chains from one sample, sequenced in a study of blood T cell repertoires in COVID-19. TCRdb's copy holds only in-frame clones and misses some; the assay was immunoSEQ multiplex PCR. The data contain a few hundred thousand clones, 89% of them singletons. The sequenced sample was peripheral blood. The receptors here all came from a woman in her thirties or forties who had recovered from COVID-19. Both conserved end residues are part of each CDR3. Fields, in order: V gene, clone size, J gene, CDR3 protein. Only some rows state a clone size, as once, few, many or a class for expanded clones.

>TRBV28|.|TRBJ1-6
CASIGPENSPLHF
>TRBV25-1|.|TRBJ2-2
CASSPGTGGPGELFF
>TRBV6-5|.|TRBJ1-2
CASCPQGRSNYGYTF
>TRBV18|once|TRBJ2-3
CASSPSRGVTDTQYF
>TRBV4-3|.|TRBJ1-1
CASSQQDGLGTEAFF
>TRBV5-1|.|TRBJ2-2
CASSLIRDSANTGELFF
>TRBV11-3|.|TRBJ2-3
CASSFSSGHTDTQYF
>TRBV5-6|.|TRBJ2-7
CASSFPAGSYEQYF
>TRBV18|.|TRBJ1-5
CASSLGDNQPQHF
>TRBV9|.|TRBJ2-3
CASSPRTSGSTDTQYF
>TRBV9|.|TRBJ2-2
CASSVGSSGSAGELFF
>TRBV30|.|TRBJ2-1
CAWSGTSGQFF
>TRBV5-4|.|TRBJ1-3
CASRNRGAPGNTIYF
>TRBV7-7|once|TRBJ2-1
CASSLVASGEDEQFF
>TRBV9|.|TRBJ2-5
CASSVGVAGVWETQYF
>TRBV3-1/TRBV3-2|.|TRBJ1-2
CASSPTGTDNYGYTF
>TRBV10-1|.|TRBJ1-5
CASNEAGTRQPQHF
>TRBV10-1|.|TRBJ2-3
CASSDLAGGSDTQYF
>TRBV19|once|TRBJ2-5
CASSIGFAGTSGVGETQYF
>TRBV5-4|.|TRBJ2-5
CASSPKRGGTVGETQYF
>TRBV4-1|.|TRBJ2-3
CASSQAGSADTQYF
>TRBV3-1/TRBV3-2|.|TRBJ1-6
CASSSFRDRANSPLHF
>TRBV6-5|.|TRBJ1-1
CASSYRGNTEAFF
>TRBV5-5|once|TRBJ1-5
CASSSREYQPQHF
>TRBV12-3/TRBV12-4|.|TRBJ2-2
CASSHRQGRELFF
>TRBV10-3|.|TRBJ1-1
CAIRRQAVNTEAFF
>TRBV27|.|TRBJ1-2
CASATGARGEGYTF
>TRBV3-1/TRBV3-2|once|TRBJ2-5
CASSPNAASGWGLTQYF
>TRBV30|.|TRBJ2-3
CAWSVRELTGTDTQYF
>TRBV28|once|TRBJ2-7
CASSPWDRGHEQYF
>TRBV27|.|TRBJ1-6
CASSLSVDWGRSPLHF
>TRBV9|.|TRBJ1-1
CASSAGQPNTEAFF
>TRBV29-1|.|TRBJ1-2
CSVPGQGNGYGYTF